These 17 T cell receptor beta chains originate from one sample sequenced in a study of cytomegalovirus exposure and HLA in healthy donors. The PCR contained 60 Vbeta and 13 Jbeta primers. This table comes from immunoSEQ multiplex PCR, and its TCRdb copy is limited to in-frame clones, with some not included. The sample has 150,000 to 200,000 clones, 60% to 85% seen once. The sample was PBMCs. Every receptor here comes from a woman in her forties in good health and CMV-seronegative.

The CDR3 sequence is CAWKQLLYGGTEAFF. Here the CDR3 DNA reads TGTGCCTGGAAGCAACTTCTTTACGGCGGCACTGAAGCTTTCTTT. The gene calls are TRBV30 and TRBJ1-1; D is unresolved. The V gene's germline CDR1 is GTSNPN and CDR2 SVGIG (reference sequence). V was cut by 4 bases and J by 4 bases, with 19 bases left in between. This CDR3 has 15 amino acids. The full variable domain, in which reference TRBV30 and TRBJ1-1 provide the parts outside the CDR3, is SQTIHQWPATLVQPVGSPLSLECTVEGTSNPNLYWYRQAAGRGLQLLFYSVGIGQISSEVPQNLSASRPQDRQFILSSKKLLLSDSGFYLCAWKQLLYGGTEAFFGQGTRLTVV.

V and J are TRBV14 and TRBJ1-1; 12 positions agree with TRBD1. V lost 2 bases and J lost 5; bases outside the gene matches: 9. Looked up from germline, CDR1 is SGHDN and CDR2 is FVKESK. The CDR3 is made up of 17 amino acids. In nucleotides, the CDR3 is TGTGCCAGCAGCCAACGGGACAGGGGGCTTTGGGAGACTGAAGCTTTCTTT. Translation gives CASSQRDRGLWETEAFF.

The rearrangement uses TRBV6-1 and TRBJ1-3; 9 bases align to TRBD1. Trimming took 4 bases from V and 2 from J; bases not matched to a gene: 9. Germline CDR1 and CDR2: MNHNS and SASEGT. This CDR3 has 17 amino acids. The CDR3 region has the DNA TGTGCCAGCAGTGTCCCGGGACAGGGACTGGCTGGAAACACCATATATTTT. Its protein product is CASSVPGQGLAGNTIYF.

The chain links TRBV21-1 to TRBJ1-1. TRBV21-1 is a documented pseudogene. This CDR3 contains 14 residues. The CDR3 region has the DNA TGTGCCAGCAGGAGGGAGGTTGAATACACTGAAGCTTTCTTT. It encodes CASRREVEYTEAFF.

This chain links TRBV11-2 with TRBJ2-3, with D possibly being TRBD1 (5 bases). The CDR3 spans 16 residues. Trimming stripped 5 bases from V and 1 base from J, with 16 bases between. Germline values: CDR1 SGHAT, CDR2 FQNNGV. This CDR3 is CASSLRGSGRTDTQYF. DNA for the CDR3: TGTGCCAGCAGCCTTAGGGGCTCAGGACGCACAGATACGCAGTATTTT.

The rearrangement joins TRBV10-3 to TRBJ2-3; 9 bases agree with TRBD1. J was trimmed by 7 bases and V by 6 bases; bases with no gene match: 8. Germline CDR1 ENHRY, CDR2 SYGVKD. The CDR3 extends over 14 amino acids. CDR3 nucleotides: TGTGCCATCAGCGGTACAGGGGGCTCGAATACGCAGTATTTT. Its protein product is CAISGTGGSNTQYF.

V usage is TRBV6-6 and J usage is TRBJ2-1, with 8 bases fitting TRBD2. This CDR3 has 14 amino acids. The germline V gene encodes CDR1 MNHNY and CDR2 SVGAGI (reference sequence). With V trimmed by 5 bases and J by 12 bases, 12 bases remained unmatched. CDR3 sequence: CASSHGRDLLGQFF. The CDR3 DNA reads TGTGCCAGCAGTCACGGGAGGGATCTATTGGGGCAGTTCTTC.

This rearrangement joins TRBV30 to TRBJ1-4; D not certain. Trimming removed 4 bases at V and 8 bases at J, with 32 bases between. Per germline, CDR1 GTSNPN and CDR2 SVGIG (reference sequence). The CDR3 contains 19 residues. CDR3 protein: CAWNREYKGYKASSEKLFF. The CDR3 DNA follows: TGTGCCTGGAACCGGGAATACAAAGGGTACAAAGCTTCGAGCGAAAAACTGTTTTTT. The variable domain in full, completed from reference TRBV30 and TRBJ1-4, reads SQTIHQWPATLVQPVGSPLSLECTVEGTSNPNLYWYRQAAGRGLQLLFYSVGIGQISSEVPQNLSASRPQDRQFILSSKKLLLSDSGFYLCAWNREYKGYKASSEKLFFGSGTQLSVL.

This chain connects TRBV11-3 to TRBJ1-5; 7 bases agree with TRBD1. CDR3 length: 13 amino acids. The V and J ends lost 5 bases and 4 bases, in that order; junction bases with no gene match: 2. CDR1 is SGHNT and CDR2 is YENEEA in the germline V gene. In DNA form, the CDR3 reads TGTGCCAGCAGCCAGGGACAGAATCAGCCCCAGCATTTT. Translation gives CASSQGQNQPQHF. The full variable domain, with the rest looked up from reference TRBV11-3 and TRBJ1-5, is EAGVVQSPRYKIIEKKQPVAFWCNPISGHNTLYWYLQNLGQGPELLIRYENEEAVDDSQLPKDRFSAERLKGVDSTLKIQPAELGDSAVYLCASSQGQNQPQHFGDGTRLSIL.

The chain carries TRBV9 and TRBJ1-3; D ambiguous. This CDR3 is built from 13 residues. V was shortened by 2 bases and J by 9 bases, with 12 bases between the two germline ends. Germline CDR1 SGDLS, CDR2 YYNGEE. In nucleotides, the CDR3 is TGTGCCAGCAGCGTGGAACCCGGCGGCACCATATATTTT. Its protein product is CASSVEPGGTIYF.

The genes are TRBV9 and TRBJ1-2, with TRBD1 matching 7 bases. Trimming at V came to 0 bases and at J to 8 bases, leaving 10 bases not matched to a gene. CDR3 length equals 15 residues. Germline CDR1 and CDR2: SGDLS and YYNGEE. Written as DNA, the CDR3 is TGTGCCAGCAGCGTAGAAGCAGGGGGACTAGAAGGCTACACCTTC. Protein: CASSVEAGGLEGYTF.

The CDR3 coding sequence is TGTGCCAGCAGCTTCGCGGAGCGACGGGGCTACACCTTC. Its protein product is CASSFAERRGYTF. J is TRBJ1-2 and V is TRBV7-9, with D uncertain. The CDR3 runs to 13 residues. CDR1 is SEHNR, CDR2 FQNEAQ, per germline (reference sequence). Trimming removed 3 bases at V and 8 bases at J, with 13 bases between. The full variable domain, with the rest looked up from reference TRBV7-9 and TRBJ1-2, is DTGVSQNPRHKITKRGQNVTFRCDPISEHNRLYWYRQTLGQGPEFLTYFQNEAQLEKSRLLSDRFSAERPKGSFSTLEIQRTEQGDSAMYLCASSFAERRGYTFGSGTRLTVV.

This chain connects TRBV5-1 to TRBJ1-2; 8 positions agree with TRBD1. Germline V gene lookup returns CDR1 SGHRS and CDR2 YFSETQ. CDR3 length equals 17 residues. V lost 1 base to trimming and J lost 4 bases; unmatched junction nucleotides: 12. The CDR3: CASSLTPGGSLFYGYTF. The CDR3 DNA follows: TGCGCCAGCAGCTTGACCCCAGGGGGCTCCCTTTTCTATGGCTACACCTTC. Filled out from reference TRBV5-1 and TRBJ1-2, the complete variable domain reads KAGVTQTPRYLIKTRGQQVTLSCSPISGHRSVSWYQQTPGQGLQFLFEYFSETQRNKGNFPGRFSGRQFSNSRSEMNVSTLELGDSALYLCASSLTPGGSLFYGYTFGSGTRLTVV.

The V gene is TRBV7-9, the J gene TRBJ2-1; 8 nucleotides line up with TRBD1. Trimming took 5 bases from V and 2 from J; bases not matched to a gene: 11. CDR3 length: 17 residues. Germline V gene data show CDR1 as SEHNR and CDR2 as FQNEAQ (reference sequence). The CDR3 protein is CASSPGQGGGTYNEQFF. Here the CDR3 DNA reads TGTGCCAGCAGCCCTGGACAGGGTGGGGGCACCTACAATGAGCAGTTCTTC.

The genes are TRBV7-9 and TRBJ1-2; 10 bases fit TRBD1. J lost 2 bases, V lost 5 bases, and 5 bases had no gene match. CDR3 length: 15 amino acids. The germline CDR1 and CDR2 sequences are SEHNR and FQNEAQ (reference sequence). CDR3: CASSPQGQGNYGYTF. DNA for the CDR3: TGTGCCAGCAGCCCACAGGGACAGGGGAACTATGGCTACACCTTC. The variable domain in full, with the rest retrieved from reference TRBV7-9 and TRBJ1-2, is DTGVSQNPRHKITKRGQNVTFRCDPISEHNRLYWYRQTLGQGPEFLTYFQNEAQLEKSRLLSDRFSAERPKGSFSTLEIQRTEQGDSAMYLCASSPQGQGNYGYTFGSGTRLTVV.

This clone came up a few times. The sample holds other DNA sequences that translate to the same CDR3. In DNA, the CDR3 is TGCGCCAGCAGCTTGGCGGGAGGAAATGGCTACACCTTC. Translating it yields CASSLAGGNGYTF. This sequence joins TRBV5-1 and TRBJ1-2; no definite D call. Deletions cut 0 bases from V and 6 bases from J, with 9 bases between. This CDR3 has 13 amino acids. Germline V gene data show CDR1 as SGHRS and CDR2 as YFSETQ. Complete variable domain (other parts from reference TRBV5-1 and TRBJ1-2): KAGVTQTPRYLIKTRGQQVTLSCSPISGHRSVSWYQQTPGQGLQFLFEYFSETQRNKGNFPGRFSGRQFSNSRSEMNVSTLELGDSALYLCASSLAGGNGYTFGSGTRLTVV.

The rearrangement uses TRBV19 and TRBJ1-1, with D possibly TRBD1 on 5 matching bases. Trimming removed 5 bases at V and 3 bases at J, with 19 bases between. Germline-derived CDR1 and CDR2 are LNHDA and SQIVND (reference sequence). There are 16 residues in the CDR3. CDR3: CASSLPAGGVDTEAFF. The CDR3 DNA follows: TGTGCCAGTAGTCTCCCGGCGGGGGGGGTTGACACTGAAGCTTTCTTT.